This TCR beta chain originates from a study of glioma-infiltrating T cells. Study-level findings and limits: Tissue-blood divergence was below expectation in non-neoplastic patients, above in gliomas. Tissue and blood shared very few CDR3 sequences.

CDR3 size: 14 residues. V lost 5 bases to trimming and J lost 5 bases, with 15 bases between them. Germline values: CDR1 MNHNS, CDR2 SASEGT. The iRepertoire nested amplicon-rescue multiplex PCR amplified TCR alpha and beta CDR3s from RNA. One-step reverse transcription and amplification started from approximately 100-400 ng of tissue mRNA or PBMC total RNA. Via MiXCR, TCRdb re-called the multiplex PCR reads, giving one row per CDR3 protein. Seen here are under 200,000 distinct CDR3 sequences, roughly a third observed once, and the top ten hold around 20%. This clonotype occurred many times. What it recognizes is unknown.

This sequence was found in a human donor with low-grade glioma or glioblastoma, undergoing nonglioma brain surgery, or in good health (not recorded which). The material sequenced was glioma tissue, nonneoplastic brain tissue, or PBMCs (not recorded which). The chain has TRBV6-1 and TRBJ1-2; D is ambiguous. CDR3 in amino acids: CASSPSVQNYGYTF. CDR3 coding DNA: TGTGCCAGCAGTCCCTCGGTGCAGAATTATGGCTACACCTTC.